The 25 T cell receptor beta chains presented below share a single source sample, sequenced in a study of blood T cell repertoires in COVID-19. Sequencing was performed with immunoSEQ multiplex PCR; in TCRdb, only in-frame clones are kept and a portion is missing. The sample yields fewer than 350,000 clones, roughly 90% seen once. The specimen was PBMCs or T cells enriched from blood (not recorded which). The receptors were sampled from a woman under 30 with acute COVID-19.

The rearrangement joins TRBV7-2 to TRBJ2-5; possibly TRBD2 for D (7 bases). CDR3 size: 15 residues. V lost 2 bases and J 1 base, leaving 11 bases between the germline ends. Per the germline V gene, CDR1 is SGHTA and CDR2 is FQGNSA. CDR3 nucleotides: TGTGCCAGCAGCTTAAGGGGGGGCAGCCAAGAGACCCAGTACTTC. Its translation: CASSLRGGSQETQYF.

The chain couples TRBV7-2 to TRBJ2-7, with 10 bases identical to TRBD1. With V trimmed by 5 bases and J by 3 bases, 7 bases remained unmatched. CDR1 and CDR2 (germline): SGHTA, FQGNSA. The CDR3 runs to 15 residues. The DNA of the CDR3 is TGTGCCAGCAGCGCCCCGGGACAGGGGTACTACGAGCAGTACTTC. It translates to CASSAPGQGYYEQYF.

The chain couples TRBV2 to TRBJ1-5, with D hard to call. Trimming left V 1 base short and J 1 base short, with 8 bases between. CDR1 and CDR2 from the germline V gene are SNHLY and FYNNEI. This CDR3 has 15 amino acids. CDR3 sequence (DNA): TGTGCCAGCAGTGAAGTGGGGAGAAGCAATCAGCCCCAGCATTTT. Translated: CASSEVGRSNQPQHF.

V gene TRBV10-3 combines with J gene TRBJ2-7; D might be TRBD2 (6 bases). The CDR3 runs 17 residues. Trimming took off 2 bases at V and 2 bases at J, with 19 bases between the two ends. The V gene's germline CDR1 is ENHRY and CDR2 SYGVKD. The CDR3 here is CAISEDSGGINPYEQYF. CDR3 DNA sequence: TGTGCCATCAGTGAGGACTCGGGCGGGATAAATCCCTACGAGCAGTACTTC.

The genes are TRBV18 and TRBJ1-1; D call uncertain. This CDR3 comprises 15 residues. The germline V gene has CDR1 KGHSH and CDR2 LQKENI. The ends were cut back, 7 bases at V and 3 bases at J, with 18 bases in the middle. The CDR3, as DNA: TGTGCCAGCTGGCGGGGAGGGATCTGGGACACTGAAGCTTTCTTT. Residues: CASWRGGIWDTEAFF.

This chain uses TRBV19 with TRBJ1-5, with 10 bases matching TRBD1. This CDR3 has 15 residues. CDR1 and CDR2 (germline): LNHDA, SQIVND (reference sequence). The ends lost 8 bases at V and 3 bases at J; junction bases unmatched: 7. The CDR3 DNA follows: TGTGCCAGTGCGTTGGGGACAGGGGTCAATCAGCCCCAGCATTTT. Encoded protein: CASALGTGVNQPQHF.

This clone was observed once. The genes are TRBV30 and TRBJ1-1, with D maybe TRBD1 (6 bases). The CDR3 totals 12 residues. V was shortened by 1 base and J by 8 bases, with 11 bases between the two germline ends. The germline V gene has CDR1 GTSNPN and CDR2 SVGIG (reference sequence). The DNA of the CDR3 is TGTGCCTGGAGTGCCCAGGGGTTAGAAGCTTTCTTT. Translating it yields CAWSAQGLEAFF.

The J gene is TRBJ2-1, the V gene TRBV4-3; D may be TRBD2 (5 bases). The germline CDR1 and CDR2 sequences are LGHNA and YSLEER. There are 14 residues in the CDR3. Trimming pared 10 bases from V and 2 bases from J, leaving 15 bases between. The CDR3 region is CATKRELTYNEQFF. The CDR3 bases are TGCGCCACAAAAAGGGAGCTGACCTACAATGAGCAGTTCTTC.

This clone showed up just once. The gene calls are TRBV4-2 and TRBJ2-2; TRBD1 matches at 11 bases. This CDR3 comprises 17 residues. CDR1 and CDR2 (germline): LGHNA, YNFKEQ. After removal of 4 bases from V and 6 bases from J, the junction contained 10 bases not matched to a gene. CDR3 amino acids: CASSRAGTGGLSGELFF. DNA of the CDR3: TGTGCCAGCAGCCGCGCCGGGACAGGGGGGTTGTCCGGGGAGCTGTTTTTT.

J is TRBJ1-4 and V is TRBV2, with 8 bases identical to TRBD1. Germline values: CDR1 SNHLY, CDR2 FYNNEI. This CDR3 contains 13 residues. V lost 10 bases, J lost 10 bases, and 11 bases stayed unmatched. DNA for the CDR3: TGTGCCACCACCGGACAGGGTCCAGGAAAACTGTTTTTT. Translation gives CATTGQGPGKLFF.

V usage is TRBV19 and J usage is TRBJ1-2, with D hard to call. Germline V gene data show CDR1 as LNHDA and CDR2 as SQIVND (reference sequence). The CDR3 sequence is 16 residues long. The V end was cut by 3 bases, the J end by 4 bases, with 18 bases between. The CDR3 sequence: CASSIRYSGVGYGYTF. In nucleotides, the CDR3 is TGTGCCAGTAGTATTCGTTATTCCGGGGTAGGCTATGGCTACACCTTC.

The chain joins TRBV19 to TRBJ2-7, with 9 positions matching TRBD2. This CDR3 comprises 15 residues. The junction had 6 bases not matched to a gene; V was cut back by 2 bases and J by 4 bases. Germline CDR1 and CDR2: LNHDA and SQIVND (reference sequence). This chain's CDR3 is CASSIQAGGRYEQYF. CDR3 sequence (DNA): TGTGCCAGTAGTATACAAGCGGGAGGAAGATACGAGCAGTACTTC.

The chain carries TRBV27 and TRBJ1-5, with 7 bases lining up with TRBD1. This CDR3 contains 13 residues. The germline V gene encodes CDR1 MNHEY and CDR2 SMNVEV (reference sequence). V gave up 5 bases and J gave up 7 bases; unmatched junction bases: 5. Written as DNA, the CDR3 is TGTGCCAGCAGTCCCCGACAGGGACAGCCCCAGCATTTT. Translating it yields CASSPRQGQPQHF.

This CDR3 is CASSRGSGDIQYF. The CDR3 DNA is TGCGCCAGCAGCCGAGGGAGTGGTGACATTCAGTACTTC. The chain links TRBV23-1 to TRBJ2-4; tentatively, D is TRBD2 (5 bases). TRBV23-1 is flagged as an ORF with uncertain function. The V and J ends lost 6 bases and 8 bases respectively, with 14 bases between them. The CDR3 is 13 amino acids.

Only one count was recorded for this clone. V usage is TRBV10-3 and J usage is TRBJ2-3; TRBD2 agrees at 14 bases. With V trimmed by 8 bases and J by 0 bases, 4 bases remained unmatched. Germline CDR1 ENHRY, CDR2 SYGVKD. The CDR3 covers 16 residues. The CDR3 loop is CAIGGLAGASTDTQYF. The CDR3 DNA is TGTGCCATCGGGGGACTAGCGGGAGCCAGCACAGATACGCAGTATTTT.

The J gene is TRBJ1-3, the V gene TRBV19, with D uncertain. CDR3 size: 15 residues. Trimming took 7 bases from V and 0 from J, leaving 13 bases between them. Germline CDR1 and CDR2: LNHDA and SQIVND (reference sequence). The CDR3 nucleotides are TGTGCCAGTACCCTTCCTAATTTCTCTGGAAACACCATATATTTT. It is translated as CASTLPNFSGNTIYF.

The chain employs TRBV30 and TRBJ2-1, with 10 bases identical to TRBD1. V lost 0 bases to trimming and J lost 3 bases; unmatched junction nucleotides: 8. Germline V gene sequence: CDR1 GTSNPN, CDR2 SVGIG (reference sequence). CDR3 length equals 17 residues. CDR3 DNA: TGTGCCTGGAGTGTAGACAGGGGGCTCCACAACTACAATGAGCAGTTCTTC. Translating gives CAWSVDRGLHNYNEQFF.

V is TRBV7-2 and J is TRBJ1-1; a possible D gene is TRBD1 (5 bases). The CDR3 consists of 16 residues. The V end was cut by 7 bases, the J end by 4 bases, with 22 bases between. Per the germline V gene, CDR1 is SGHTA and CDR2 is FQGNSA. The CDR3, as DNA: TGTGCCAGCACCCTGGGGGGGGGTTGGGATGGCACTGAAGCTTTCTTT. Residues: CASTLGGGWDGTEAFF. The full variable domain, its missing parts supplied by reference TRBV7-2 and TRBJ1-1, is GAGVSQSPSNKVTEKGKDVELRCDPISGHTALYWYRQSLGQGLEFLIYFQGNSAPDKSGLPSDRFSAERTGGSVSTLTIQRTQQEDSAVYLCASTLGGGWDGTEAFFGQGTRLTVV.

This chain uses TRBV27 with TRBJ2-7; D perhaps matches TRBD2 (6 bases). Trimming took off 0 bases at V and 3 bases at J, with 15 bases between the two ends. Germline CDR1 is MNHEY and CDR2 is SMNVEV (reference sequence). The CDR3 covers 16 residues. CDR3 region: CASSLSNRDSLYEQYF. Here the CDR3 DNA reads TGTGCCAGCAGTTTATCCAACCGGGACTCCCTCTACGAGCAGTACTTC.

V usage is TRBV6-5 and J usage is TRBJ1-6, with TRBD1 matching over 8 bases. The germline gives CDR1 MNHEY, CDR2 SVGAGI. Unmatched junction bases numbered 9, after V lost 4 bases and J lost 7 bases. This CDR3 spans 16 amino acids. The CDR3 reads CASSFRRDRTNSPLHF. DNA for the CDR3: TGTGCCAGCAGTTTCCGCCGGGACAGGACCAATTCACCCCTCCACTTT.

The genes are TRBV7-9 and TRBJ2-1, with 7 positions matching TRBD1. The CDR3 extends over 15 amino acids. From germline, CDR1 is SEHNR and CDR2 FQNEAQ (reference sequence). J gave up 2 bases and V 6 bases, and 7 bases lay outside the gene matches. The CDR3 bases are TGTGCCAGCAGTAAAACAGGGGCTGCCTACAATGAGCAGTTCTTC. Translation: CASSKTGAAYNEQFF.

This clone is a singleton in its sample. V gene TRBV15 combines with J gene TRBJ2-7, with TRBD2 matching 7 bases. The CDR3 spans 18 residues. V was pared by 0 bases and J by 3 bases, with 14 bases of the junction left unmatched. The germline CDR1 and CDR2 sequences are LNHNV and YYDKDF (reference sequence). CDR3 sequence: CATSRDGVPSGTGYEQYF. The CDR3 coding sequence is TGTGCCACCAGCAGAGATGGGGTGCCCAGCGGGACGGGCTACGAGCAGTACTTC.

This clone showed up just once. The V gene is TRBV24-1, the J gene TRBJ1-5; a possible D gene is TRBD1 (5 bases). CDR1 KGHDR and CDR2 SFDVKD come from the germline V gene. Trimming shortened V by 4 bases and J by 4 bases, and 19 bases separated the two germline ends. This CDR3 is 17 amino acids long. CDR3 bases: TGTGCCACCAGTGACAACCGGACGCCGCGGGGGAATCAGCCCCAGCATTTT. It specifies CATSDNRTPRGNQPQHF.

The rearrangement joins TRBV4-1 to TRBJ2-1, with 8 bases aligning to TRBD2. The length of the CDR3 is 17 residues. Germline V CDR1 and CDR2: MGHRA, YSYEKL. V shed 0 bases, J shed 8 bases, and the junction held 12 bases outside the gene matches. The CDR3 here is CASSQEGGAGGLHEQFF. In DNA, the CDR3 is TGCGCCAGCAGCCAAGAAGGTGGGGCGGGAGGCTTGCATGAGCAGTTCTTC.

The chain uses TRBV19 and TRBJ2-1; D is perhaps TRBD2 (5 bases). The CDR3 spans 15 residues. Germline CDR1 and CDR2: LNHDA and SQIVND (reference sequence). V lost 1 base, J lost 4 bases, and 11 bases lay in between. The CDR3: CASSIASGIYNEQFF. Here the CDR3 DNA reads TGTGCCAGTAGTATAGCGAGCGGAATATACAATGAGCAGTTCTTC.